A selection of T cell receptor beta chains follows, all from one sample in a study of tumor-infiltrating lymphocytes in primary liver carcinoma. Using its own MiXCR run on the multiplex PCR reads, TCRdb lists one record per CDR3 protein. Found here are around 330,000 distinct CDR3 sequences, roughly two thirds of them singletons; the top ten hold more than 8.5%. The specimen sequenced was peripheral blood. The source of these receptors is a man aged 35 to 55 with primary liver carcinoma and hepatitis B virus infection. Both conserved end residues are part of each CDR3. A D gene is named only where the DNA matches it firmly. Part of the rows lack a size; the others show once, few, many or a class for expanded clones.

D	size	V	J	length	DNA	CDR3
-	many	TRBV11-2	TRBJ1-6	14	TGTGCCAGCAGCCACCGACGGTCGAATTCACCCCTCCACTTT	CASSHRRSNSPLHF
-	many	TRBV6-5	TRBJ2-7	15	TGTGCCAGCAGGACGGCCGGGACGGGGTCCCGCGAGCAGTACTTC	CASRTAGTGSREQYF
-	-	TRBV6-1	TRBJ2-7	13	TGTGCCAGTAAGACTAGAGTAACGCACGAGGAGTACTTC	CASKTRVTHEEYF
-	-	TRBV5-1	TRBJ2-5	14	TGCGCCAGCAGCACGGTAGGGGGGACCAAGGCCCAGTACTTC	CASSTVGGTKAQYF
TRBD1	once	TRBV5-1	TRBJ2-5	15	TGCGCCTGCAGCTTGGTGGGGACAGGGGAAGAGACCCAGTACTTC	CACSLVGTGEETQYF
-	-	TRBV12-3/TRBV12-4	TRBJ1-1	14	TGTGCCAGCAGCTTTGGTTCAGGGAGCACTGAAGCTTTCTTT	CASSFGSGSTEAFF
TRBD1	few	TRBV14	TRBJ1-3	18	TGTGCCAGCAGCCAAACAGCGGGACAGATATTCTCTGGAAACACCATATATTTT	CASSQTAGQIFSGNTIYF
TRBD1	-	TRBV12-5	TRBJ1-2	15	TGTGCTAGTGGCCCCGGACAGGGGGCTTCCTATGGCTACACCTTC	CASGPGQGASYGYTF
-	-	TRBV7-8	TRBJ2-5	14	TGTGCCAGCAGCTTAAACACAGGAGTAGGGACCCAGTACTTC	CASSLNTGVGTQYF
TRBD1	-	TRBV11-1	TRBJ2-7	14	TGTGCCAGCATCTATTCGGGACAGGGTTGCGAGCAGTACTTC	CASIYSGQGCEQYF
TRBD1	-	TRBV7-9	TRBJ2-3	15	TGTGCCAGCAGTGAAAGGACAGGAAGCACAGATACGCAGTATTTT	CASSERTGSTDTQYF
-	once	TRBV29-1	TRBJ1-1	15	TGCAGTGCAACCATGTGGGACATGGTCAACACTGAAGCTTTCTTT	CSATMWDMVNTEAFF
TRBD1	many	TRBV29-1	TRBJ2-5	12	TGCAGCCTGACCCCAGGGGGAGAGACCCAGTACTTC	CSLTPGGETQYF
-	-	TRBV12-3/TRBV12-4	TRBJ2-7	13	TGTGCCAGCAGTTTAGCAACATTGTACGAGCAGTACTTC	CASSLATLYEQYF
TRBD2	many	TRBV11-3	TRBJ2-2	17	TGTGCCAGCAGCTTAGCTGCGCTCGGGGGGAGCACCGGGGAGCTGTTTTTT	CASSLAALGGSTGELFF
-	-	TRBV28	TRBJ2-7	12	TGTGCCAACATCAAATTTCCGTACGAGCAGTACTTC	CANIKFPYEQYF
TRBD2	few	TRBV5-6	TRBJ2-7	16	TGTGCCAGCAGCTTTGGAGTACTAGCGCAAGCGAAAGAGCAGTACTTC	CASSFGVLAQAKEQYF
-	-	TRBV5-4	TRBJ2-3	13	TGTATCAGCAGCTCGACGGTCACAGATACGCAGTATTTT	CISSSTVTDTQYF
-	-	TRBV6-4	TRBJ2-6	18	TGTGCCAGTCCTACCTCAGGGGCCCTCCCGGCTGGGGCCAACGTCCTGACTTTC	CASPTSGALPAGANVLTF
-	-	TRBV12-5	TRBJ2-7	16	TGTGCTAGTGGTCCCCTGGAAGGAGGGACCCCCTACGAGCAATACTTC	CASGPLEGGTPYEQYF
TRBD2	once	TRBV19	TRBJ2-1	15	TGTGCCAGTAGTATGACTAGCGGGGGTTACAATGAGCAGTTCTTC	CASSMTSGGYNEQFF
TRBD1	many	TRBV12-3/TRBV12-4	TRBJ1-4	14	TGTGCCAGCAGTCTTGGGACAGGGCATGAAAAACTGTTTTTT	CASSLGTGHEKLFF
-	-	TRBV6-1	TRBJ2-2	16	TGTGCCAGCATTCTGCAGGGTCCCCCGAACACCAGGGAGCTGTTTTTT	CASILQGPPNTRELFF
TRBD1	many	TRBV5-4	TRBJ2-7	14	TGTGCCAGCAGCTTGGAGGGGGCCGTTTACGAGCAGTACTTC	CASSLEGAVYEQYF
TRBD1	-	TRBV6-5	TRBJ2-3	18	TGTGCCAGCAGTTACGAAGAGACAGGGGGCAAGGGGACAGATACGCAGTATTTT	CASSYEETGGKGTDTQYF
-	-	TRBV11-2	TRBJ1-1	12	TGTGCCGGCAGTCTTTATGGAGCTGAAGCTTTTTTT	CAGSLYGAEAFF
TRBD1	many	TRBV7-8	TRBJ2-5	17	TGTGCCAGCAGCTCTACCCGGACAGGGGAGCTACAAGAGACCCAGTACTTC	CASSSTRTGELQETQYF
TRBD2	-	TRBV5-4	TRBJ2-1	17	TGTGCCAGCAGCTCTCCCCCGAGACTAGCGGGAGAAGATGAGCAGTTCTTC	CASSSPPRLAGEDEQFF
-	-	TRBV29-1	TRBJ2-5	12	TGCAGCGTTGGACACCAACAAGAGACCCAGTACTTC	CSVGHQQETQYF
TRBD1	-	TRBV10-3	TRBJ2-3	17	TGTGCCAACAGGCCCCGATCCCCACAGGGGGCATCAGATACGCAGTATTTT	CANRPRSPQGASDTQYF
TRBD1	-	TRBV11-2	TRBJ1-4	15	TGTGCCAGCAGCCCATGGACAGGTGGTAAGGAAAAATTGTTTTTT	CASSPWTGGKEKLFF
-	-	TRBV4-3	TRBJ1-2	15	TGCGCCAGCAGCCAATTTGGGGAGGGCAACTATGGCTACACCTTC	CASSQFGEGNYGYTF
-	-	TRBV29-1	TRBJ2-7	12	TGTAGCGTTGAATCCAACAACAGCGAGCAGTACTTC	CSVESNNSEQYF
-	-	TRBV18	TRBJ2-7	13	TGTGCCAGCTCTTTGCAAGTATCCTACGAGCAGTACTTC	CASSLQVSYEQYF
TRBD2	-	TRBV11-2	TRBJ2-3	17	TGTGCCAGCAGCTTAGACCGACTAGCGGGAGTCCTCGATACGCAGTATTTT	CASSLDRLAGVLDTQYF
TRBD1	many	TRBV4-1	TRBJ2-1	17	TGCGCCAGCAGCCAAAAAATTCTAGGGACAGGACACAATGAGCAGTTCTTC	CASSQKILGTGHNEQFF
-	-	TRBV6-5	TRBJ1-1	16	TGTGTCAGCAGTGTAGGGACTGTCGGCGGTGGCACTGAAGCTTTCTTT	CVSSVGTVGGGTEAFF
TRBD1	many	TRBV12-3/TRBV12-4	TRBJ1-3	17	TGTGCCAGCAGTTTGGACGGGGCCAGGGGGCCTGGAAACACCATATATTTT	CASSLDGARGPGNTIYF
-	-	TRBV11-2	TRBJ1-1	14	TGTGCCAGCAGCTTAGGGGCTGGCGCCACTGAAGCTTTCTTT	CASSLGAGATEAFF
-	-	TRBV5-1	TRBJ1-1	16	TGCGCCAGCAGCTTCGGGGCAGGAGGTACGGTCACTGAAGCTTTCTTT	CASSFGAGGTVTEAFF
TRBD1	few	TRBV5-6	TRBJ1-1	15	TGTGCCAGCAGCCTTGGATCATGGACAGGTGCTGAAGCTTTCTTT	CASSLGSWTGAEAFF
-	-	TRBV28	TRBJ1-1	14	TGTACCAGCAGTTTCCGTGGACAGAACACTGAAGCTTTCTTT	CTSSFRGQNTEAFF
-	-	TRBV12-3/TRBV12-4	TRBJ2-1	16	TGTGCCAGCAGCCCGTTGGATAACGGGAGAGGGAATGAGCAATTCTTC	CASSPLDNGRGNEQFF
TRBD1	many	TRBV11-2	TRBJ2-5	15	TGTGCCAGCAGCCCCGGGACAGGGGGCTTAGAGACCCAGTACTTC	CASSPGTGGLETQYF
TRBD2	-	TRBV28	TRBJ2-1	14	TGTGCCAGCAGTTTTAGCGGGAGGTACAATGAGCAGTTCTTC	CASSFSGRYNEQFF
-	-	TRBV11-1	TRBJ1-3	15	TGTGCCAGCAACCCGGACGGGAGCTCCGGAAACACCATATATTTT	CASNPDGSSGNTIYF
-	-	TRBV11-2	TRBJ2-6	13	TGTGCCAGTAGCTCCCCTGGGTCCAACGTCCTGACTTTC	CASSSPGSNVLTF
TRBD2	-	TRBV11-2	TRBJ2-1	17	TGTGCCAGCAGCGAGTTTTCGGGACTAGTGGGGTTCAATGATCAGTTCTTC	CASSEFSGLVGFNDQFF
-	-	TRBV5-4	TRBJ2-1	11	TGTGCCAGCAGCTCTGGGATTTGGAGGGTCTTC	CASSSGIWRVF
-	-	TRBV6-1	TRBJ1-2	13	TGTGCCACCTCCCGGGACGGTTACTATGGCTACACCTTC	CATSRDGYYGYTF
TRBD2	-	TRBV6-6	TRBJ2-7	14	TGTTCCAGCAGTCCGGAAGCGGGAGGCGACGAGCAGTACTTC	CSSSPEAGGDEQYF
-	-	TRBV18	TRBJ1-1	15	TGTGCCAGCTCAACTACGACAGGATTCAACACTGAAGCTTTCTTT	CASSTTTGFNTEAFF
TRBD1	few	TRBV6-5	TRBJ2-7	13	TGTGCCAGCACTCGGACAGGGAATTACGAGCAGTACTTC	CASTRTGNYEQYF
-	many	TRBV29-1	TRBJ2-5	12	TGCAGCGTTGGATTCGCGGAAGAGACCCAGTACTTC	CSVGFAEETQYF
TRBD2	many	TRBV4-1	TRBJ2-5	17	TGCGCCAGCAGCCACCCTAGACTAGCGGGAGGGCCGGAGACCCAGTACTTC	CASSHPRLAGGPETQYF
TRBD1	-	TRBV25-1	TRBJ2-1	16	TGTGCCAGCAGTGAACCTAGGGGACAGGGGGACGGTGAGCAGTTCTTC	CASSEPRGQGDGEQFF
TRBD1	few	TRBV5-5	TRBJ1-5	14	TGTGCCAGCAGCTTGGCACAGGGGAGTCAGCCCCAGCATTTT	CASSLAQGSQPQHF